Below, 26 T cell receptor beta chains from the same sample are listed, as sequenced in a study of beta chain features in type 1 diabetes (dated 2018 in TCRdb). The method behind the library was the immunoSEQ multiplex PCR assay. The entire isolated RNA was reverse transcribed using the High Capacity cDNA Reverse Transcription Kit, and thus expressed TCRB transcripts were sequenced. TCRdb re-hosts the immuneACCESS table, in-frame sequences only. Its copies lack some clones; in the studies checked, an unresolved V gene accounts for under half of them, and the cause for the rest is not known. A total of some 150,000 clones appear in this sample, 48% of them only once. In total, the top ten clones hold around 0.43% of the sample. Sequencing input: Tregs from blood. In light of the paper, this sample's cell subset or site label describes: regulatory CD4+ T cells. These receptors came from a man younger than 35 in good health.

This chain uses TRBV5-4 with TRBJ2-5; no reliable D call. Looked up from germline, CDR1 is SGHNT and CDR2 is YYREEE (reference sequence). There are 14 residues in the CDR3. V was pared by 4 bases and J by 3 bases, with 13 bases between. The CDR3 reads CASSTPDGEETQYF. Here the CDR3 DNA reads TGTGCCAGCAGCACTCCCGACGGAGAAGAGACCCAGTACTTC. Using reference TRBV5-4 and TRBJ2-5 for the parts outside the CDR3, the full variable domain is ETGVTQSPTHLIKTRGQQVTLRCSSQSGHNTVSWYQQALGQGPQFIFQYYREEENGRGNFPPRFSGLQFPNYSSELNVNALELDDSALYLCASSTPDGEETQYFGPGTRLLVL.

The V call is TRBV6-1, the J call TRBJ1-5; D remains unclear. Trimming left V 1 base short and J 6 bases short, with 7 bases between. The CDR3 runs to 13 residues. Germline loops: CDR1 MNHNS, CDR2 SASEGT. The DNA of the CDR3 is TGTGCCAGCAGTGAAGGCGTCCGTCAGCCCCAGCATTTT. Translation gives CASSEGVRQPQHF.

The sample holds a few counts of this clone. The CDR3 sequence: CAVRRGRETQYF. The DNA of the CDR3 is TGTGCCGTCCGAAGGGGCCGAGAGACCCAGTACTTC. The V gene is TRBV7-2, the J gene TRBJ2-5, with D perhaps TRBD1 (5 bases). This CDR3 comprises 12 residues. Trimming stripped 11 bases from V and 4 bases from J, with 14 bases between. Germline loops: CDR1 SGHTA, CDR2 FQGNSA.

Only a few counts were recorded for this clone. V is TRBV11-1 and J is TRBJ1-1, with a tentative D call TRBD1 (5 bases). From germline, CDR1 is SGHAT and CDR2 FQDESV (reference sequence). The CDR3 sequence is 13 residues long. Trimming cost V 4 bases and J 1 base, with 7 bases left between them. CDR3 loop: CASSYGQNTEAFF. The CDR3 DNA is TGTGCCAGCAGCTATGGACAGAACACTGAAGCTTTCTTT.

This clone was observed a single time. CDR3 region: CASSYFGSGGPHTQYF. CDR3 bases: TGTGCCAGCAGTTACTTCGGGTCGGGGGGGCCTCATACGCAGTATTTT. The rearrangement joins TRBV6-5 to TRBJ2-3, with 8 nucleotides matching TRBD2. Germline V CDR1 and CDR2: MNHEY, SVGAGI. V shed 1 base, J shed 7 bases, and the junction held 10 bases outside the gene matches. The CDR3 sequence is 16 residues long.

This clone has a handful of counts. This chain links TRBV6-6 with TRBJ1-2; maybe TRBD1 (5 bases). Germline V gene lookup returns CDR1 MNHNY and CDR2 SVGAGI (reference sequence). Trimming removed 0 bases from V and 3 bases from J, with 14 bases in between. This CDR3 contains 16 residues. The CDR3 loop reads CASSYSRPQGYYGYTF. The CDR3 DNA is TGTGCCAGCAGTTACTCTCGTCCCCAGGGTTACTATGGCTACACCTTC.

The chain couples TRBV19 to TRBJ2-1, with TRBD1 matching over 7 bases. With 4 bases clipped from V and 5 bases from J, the junction kept 8 bases outside the gene matches. The CDR3 runs to 15 residues. From germline, CDR1 is LNHDA and CDR2 SQIVND (reference sequence). For the CDR3, the DNA is TGTGCCAGTAGTAGACAGGGTACCTACAACAATGAGCAGTTCTTC. Translation: CASSRQGTYNNEQFF.

The V gene is TRBV5-4, the J gene TRBJ2-5, with TRBD2 identical over 11 bases. The CDR3 is made up of 18 amino acids. The V gene's germline CDR1 is SGHNT and CDR2 YYREEE (reference sequence). Trimming removed 4 bases from V and 3 bases from J; junction bases left unmatched: 14. The CDR3 spells CASSQKPFASGGKETQYF. CDR3 DNA: TGTGCCAGCAGCCAAAAACCCTTCGCTAGCGGGGGGAAAGAGACCCAGTACTTC.

The chain links TRBV28 to TRBJ1-1, with TRBD1 as a possible D gene (5 bases). The V end was cut by 3 bases, the J end by 4 bases, with 12 bases between. Looked up from germline, CDR1 is MDHEN and CDR2 is SYDVKM. CDR3 length: 14 residues. For the CDR3, the DNA is TGTGCCAGCAGTTTTTTATGGGGCGGCACTGAAGCTTTCTTT. Protein sequence: CASSFLWGGTEAFF.

This clone was seen just once. The gene calls are TRBV18 and TRBJ1-4; a possible D gene is TRBD1 (5 bases). The CDR3 is 17 amino acids. V was shortened by 5 bases and J by 14 bases, with 30 bases between the two germline ends. Germline loops: CDR1 KGHSH, CDR2 LQKENI. CDR3 coding DNA: TGTGCCAGCTCATTACAACTTATCGGGACTCCAATCGGGGGGCTGTTTTTT. Translation: CASSLQLIGTPIGGLFF.

J is TRBJ2-1 and V is TRBV5-1, with 14 nucleotides matching TRBD2. This CDR3 has 16 amino acids. J gave up 9 bases and V 0 bases, and 5 bases lay outside the gene matches. Germline CDR1 and CDR2: SGHRS and YFSETQ. CDR3 region: CASSLGGLAGVSEQFF. Written as DNA, the CDR3 is TGCGCCAGCAGCTTGGGGGGACTAGCGGGAGTTAGTGAGCAGTTCTTC.

This clone was counted only a few times. V and J are TRBV4-2 and TRBJ2-2; possibly TRBD1 for D (5 bases). Trimming pared 1 base from V and 10 bases from J, leaving 10 bases between. Germline loops: CDR1 LGHNA, CDR2 YNFKEQ. The CDR3 spans 13 residues. This CDR3 is CASSQASGLELFF. The CDR3, as DNA: TGTGCCAGCAGCCAAGCATCAGGGTTGGAGCTGTTTTTT.

The chain has TRBV6-1 and TRBJ2-2; the match to TRBD1 covers 9 bases. The CDR3 runs 16 residues. J was trimmed by 6 bases and V by 4 bases; bases with no gene match: 9. From germline, CDR1 is MNHNS and CDR2 SASEGT. The CDR3 nucleotides read TGTGCCAGCAGTGCCCAGGGACAGGGAATCCCCGGGGAGCTGTTTTTT. The encoded protein is CASSAQGQGIPGELFF.

This rearrangement joins TRBV7-2 to TRBJ2-7; 8 positions match TRBD1. The V and J ends lost 2 bases and 0 bases, in that order; junction bases with no gene match: 3. Germline V lookup: CDR1 SGHTA, CDR2 FQGNSA. CDR3 length equals 15 residues. In nucleotides, the CDR3 is TGTGCCAGCAGCTTAATCCAGGGGGCCTCCTACGAGCAGTACTTC. Amino acid sequence: CASSLIQGASYEQYF. Supplemented by reference TRBV7-2 and TRBJ2-7, the full variable domain reads GAGVSQSPSNKVTEKGKDVELRCDPISGHTALYWYRQSLGQGLEFLIYFQGNSAPDKSGLPSDRFSAERTGGSVSTLTIQRTQQEDSAVYLCASSLIQGASYEQYFGPGTRLTVT.

The V call is TRBV7-3, the J call TRBJ2-4, with TRBD1 matching over 7 bases. This CDR3 region has 15 residues. Germline values: CDR1 SGHTA, CDR2 FQGTGA. The V segment lost 5 bases and the J segment 2 bases; nucleotides outside the gene matches: 6. The CDR3 DNA sequence: TGTGCCAGCAGCCCCGGACAGGTTACCAAAAACATTCAGTACTTC. It yields the protein CASSPGQVTKNIQYF.

J is TRBJ2-7 and V is TRBV6-5; D perhaps matches TRBD1 (6 bases). Germline V CDR1 and CDR2: MNHEY, SVGAGI. CDR3 length equals 12 residues. Trimming stripped 4 bases from V and 9 bases from J, with 13 bases between. The CDR3 nucleotides read TGTGCCAGCAGTTCGCCAGGGGCCTGGCAGTACTTC. Its translation is CASSSPGAWQYF.

CDR3 bases: TGTGCCAGCAGTCCTACCGCAACTAATGAAAAACTGTTTTTT. This sequence encodes CASSPTATNEKLFF. The J gene is TRBJ1-4, the V gene TRBV27; D not resolved. Germline V gene data show CDR1 as MNHEY and CDR2 as SMNVEV (reference sequence). The CDR3 has 14 residues. V lost 5 bases to trimming and J lost 0 bases, with 7 bases between them.

The V and J genes are TRBV28 and TRBJ1-1; no reliable D call. Germline V lookup: CDR1 MDHEN, CDR2 SYDVKM. V shed 3 bases and J shed 3 bases, with 11 bases lying between them. The length of the CDR3 is 14 residues. The DNA of the CDR3 is TGTGCCAGCAGTTTCGGAGGAATTCACACTGAAGCTTTCTTT. Translated, it gives CASSFGGIHTEAFF.

V usage is TRBV7-2 and J usage is TRBJ1-6, with TRBD1 matching over 7 bases. CDR3 length: 15 amino acids. Germline values: CDR1 SGHTA, CDR2 FQGNSA. Trimming removed 6 bases from V and 8 bases from J; junction bases left unmatched: 10. The CDR3 protein is CASRLETGWDSPLHF. In nucleotides, the CDR3 is TGTGCCAGCAGATTGGAGACAGGGTGGGATTCACCCCTCCACTTT. Together with reference TRBV7-2 and TRBJ1-6, the CDR3 gives the full variable domain: GAGVSQSPSNKVTEKGKDVELRCDPISGHTALYWYRQSLGQGLEFLIYFQGNSAPDKSGLPSDRFSAERTGGSVSTLTIQRTQQEDSAVYLCASRLETGWDSPLHFGNGTRLTVT.

The chain carries TRBV4-3 and TRBJ1-1; D is unclear. Trimming took 0 bases from V and 5 from J, leaving 7 bases between them. The CDR3 covers 13 residues. Germline CDR1 and CDR2: LGHNA and YSLEER. In DNA form, the CDR3 reads TGCGCCAGCAGCCAAGATAGAGGGACTGAAGCTTTCTTT. Translating it yields CASSQDRGTEAFF.

J is TRBJ1-2 and V is TRBV18; 7 bases are a match to TRBD1. The CDR3 is 15 amino acids. Germline loops: CDR1 KGHSH, CDR2 LQKENI. V was pared by 6 bases and J by 8 bases, with 15 bases of the junction left unmatched. The CDR3 spells CASSPGPGGLQGYTF. In DNA form, the CDR3 reads TGTGCCAGCTCTCCCGGTCCAGGGGGTCTGCAGGGCTACACCTTC.

The chain recombines TRBV28 with TRBJ2-1, with 11 bases aligning to TRBD2. Germline values: CDR1 MDHEN, CDR2 SYDVKM. This CDR3 comprises 15 residues. V was clipped by 4 bases and J by 6 bases; unmatched bases: 5. Here the CDR3 DNA reads TGTGCCAGCAGTTCGCTAGCGGGGGGCGGCAATGAGCAGTTCTTC. Protein sequence: CASSSLAGGGNEQFF.

The V and J genes are TRBV9 and TRBJ2-2; 7 bases are shared with TRBD1. The CDR3 sequence is 15 residues long. From germline, CDR1 is SGDLS and CDR2 YYNGEE. Unmatched junction bases numbered 3, after V lost 2 bases and J lost 2 bases. The CDR3 loop reads CASSVGQFNTGELFF. DNA for the CDR3: TGTGCCAGCAGCGTGGGACAGTTCAACACCGGGGAGCTGTTTTTT.

The chain joins TRBV5-1 to TRBJ2-7, with D unresolved. The CDR3 runs 15 residues. CDR1 and CDR2 from the germline V gene are SGHRS and YFSETQ. V lost 3 bases, J lost 6 bases, and 19 bases lay in between. CDR3 bases: TGCGCCAGCAGCTACGACGCGGCCAGATACTCCGAGCAGTACTTC. Encoded protein: CASSYDAARYSEQYF.

V is TRBV7-9 and J is TRBJ1-5, with a tentative D call TRBD1 (5 bases). V was clipped by 2 bases and J by 5 bases, with 10 bases between them. CDR3 size: 14 residues. Germline CDR1 SEHNR, CDR2 FQNEAQ (reference sequence). CDR3: CASSLSGGDQPQHF. The CDR3, as DNA: TGTGCCAGCAGCTTATCGGGGGGAGATCAGCCCCAGCATTTT.

This clone was seen just once. This chain uses TRBV6-5 with TRBJ2-1, with D perhaps matching TRBD2 (5 bases). Germline-derived CDR1 and CDR2 are MNHEY and SVGAGI. The V and J ends lost 0 bases and 10 bases respectively, with 13 bases between them. CDR3 length: 14 amino acids. The DNA of the CDR3 is TGTGCCAGCAGTTACTCGAGGCGATCGGGAGAGCAGTTCTTC. This codes for CASSYSRRSGEQFF.